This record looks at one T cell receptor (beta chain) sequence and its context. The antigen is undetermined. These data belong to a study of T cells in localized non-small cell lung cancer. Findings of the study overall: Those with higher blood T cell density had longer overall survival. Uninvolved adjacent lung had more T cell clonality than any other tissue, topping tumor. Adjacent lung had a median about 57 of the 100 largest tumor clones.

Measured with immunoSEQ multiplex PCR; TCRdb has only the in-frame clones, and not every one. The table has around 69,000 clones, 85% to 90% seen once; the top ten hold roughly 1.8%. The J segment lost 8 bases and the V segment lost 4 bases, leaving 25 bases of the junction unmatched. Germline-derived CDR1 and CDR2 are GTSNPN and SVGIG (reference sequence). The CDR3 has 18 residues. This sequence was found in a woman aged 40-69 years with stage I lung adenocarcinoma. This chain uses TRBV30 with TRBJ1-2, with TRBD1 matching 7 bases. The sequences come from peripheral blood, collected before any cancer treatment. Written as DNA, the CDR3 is TGTGCCTGGAAACCCCGGCCGTCCTTACAGGGGAACGCTCAGGGCTACACCTTC. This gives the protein CAWKPRPSLQGNAQGYTF.